This T cell receptor (beta chain) derives from a study of liver allograft versus peripheral blood T cells. Across the study: In transplanted livers, T cell receptor repertoires were compared with those found in the recipients' peripheral blood.

General study points: Reported data describe T cell receptor repertoires within liver allografts as differing from those in peripheral blood.

Each CDR3 protein is one row after TCRdb ran MiXCR on the reads. The sample includes about 3,800 distinct CDR3 sequences, 11% to 15% of them seen just once. The CDR3 loop spans 13 amino acids. From germline, CDR1 is WSHSY and CDR2 SAAADI. The V end was cut by 6 bases, the J end by 3 bases, with 10 bases between. On this clonotype itself: Its target is unknown.

V is TRBV10-2 and J is TRBJ2-3; the D is unclear. The receptor comes from a human patient who had a liver transplant. Some T cells may trace back to the graft donor. The CDR3 is CASRRLDTDTQYF. CDR3 in DNA: TGCGCCAGCAGGAGACTGGATACAGATACGCAGTATTTT.